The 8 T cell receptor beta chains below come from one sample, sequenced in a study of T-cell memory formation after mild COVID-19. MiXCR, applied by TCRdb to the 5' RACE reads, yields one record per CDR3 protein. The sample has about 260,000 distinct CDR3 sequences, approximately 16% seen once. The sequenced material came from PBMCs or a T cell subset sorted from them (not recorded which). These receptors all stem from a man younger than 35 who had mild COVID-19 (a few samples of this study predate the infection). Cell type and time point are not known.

CDR3 amino acids: CASSQGRSSYGYTF. CDR3 sequence (DNA): TGTGCCAGCAGCCAGGGACGTTCTTCTTACGGCTACACCTTC. The chain couples TRBV7-9 to TRBJ1-2; a possible D gene is TRBD1 (5 bases). This CDR3 region has 14 residues. Trimming removed 5 bases at V and 8 bases at J, with 18 bases between. The V gene's germline CDR1 is SEHNR and CDR2 FQNEAQ (reference sequence).

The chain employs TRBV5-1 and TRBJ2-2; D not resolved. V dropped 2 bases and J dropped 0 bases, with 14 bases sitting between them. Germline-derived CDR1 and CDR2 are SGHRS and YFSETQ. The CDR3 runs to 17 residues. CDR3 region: CASSFFSRDPNTGELFF. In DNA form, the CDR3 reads TGCGCCAGCAGCTTCTTCAGTAGGGATCCGAACACCGGGGAGCTGTTTTTT.

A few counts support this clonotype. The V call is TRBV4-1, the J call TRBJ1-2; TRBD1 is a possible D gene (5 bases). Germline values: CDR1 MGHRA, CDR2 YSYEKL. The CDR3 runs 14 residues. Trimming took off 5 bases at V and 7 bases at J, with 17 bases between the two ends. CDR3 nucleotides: TGCGCCAGCAGCTCCTACGGGGCCGGGGCTGGCTACACCTTC. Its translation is CASSSYGAGAGYTF.

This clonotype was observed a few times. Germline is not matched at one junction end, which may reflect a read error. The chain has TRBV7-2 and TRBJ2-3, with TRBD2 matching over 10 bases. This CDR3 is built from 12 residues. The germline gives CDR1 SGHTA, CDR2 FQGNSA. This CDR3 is CGAGGLTDTQYF. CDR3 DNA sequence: TGCGGAGCGGGGGGGCTAACAGATACGCAGTATTTT.

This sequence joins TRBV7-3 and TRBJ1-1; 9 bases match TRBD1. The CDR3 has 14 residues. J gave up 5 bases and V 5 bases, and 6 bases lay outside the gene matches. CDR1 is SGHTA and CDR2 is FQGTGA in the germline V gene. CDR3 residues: CASSSGQGRTEAFF. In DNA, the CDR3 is TGTGCCAGCAGCAGCGGACAGGGGAGGACTGAAGCTTTCTTT. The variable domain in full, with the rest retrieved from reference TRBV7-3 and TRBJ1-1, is GAGVSQTPSNKVTEKGKYVELRCDPISGHTALYWYRQSLGQGPEFLIYFQGTGAADDSGLPNDRFFAVRPEGSVSTLKIQRTERGDSAVYLCASSSGQGRTEAFFGQGTRLTVV.

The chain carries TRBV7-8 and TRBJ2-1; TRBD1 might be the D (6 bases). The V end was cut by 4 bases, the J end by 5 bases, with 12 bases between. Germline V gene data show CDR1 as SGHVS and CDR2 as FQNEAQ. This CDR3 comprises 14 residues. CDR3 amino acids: CASSSPQGDNEQFF. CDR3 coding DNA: TGTGCCAGCAGCTCTCCACAGGGTGACAATGAGCAGTTCTTC.

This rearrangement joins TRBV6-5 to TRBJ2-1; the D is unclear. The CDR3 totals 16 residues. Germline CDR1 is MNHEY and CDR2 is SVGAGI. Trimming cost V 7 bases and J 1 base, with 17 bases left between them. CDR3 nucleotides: TGTGCCAGCACCCCACCACCGGCAGGATCCTACAATGAGCAGTTCTTC. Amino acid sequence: CASTPPPAGSYNEQFF.

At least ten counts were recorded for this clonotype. The CDR3 bases are TGTGCCAGCAGTTACAGACAGGGGGCCTCGACCTACGAGCAGTACGTC. It codes for CASSYRQGASTYEQYV. V and J are TRBV6-6 and TRBJ2-7; 10 bases map to TRBD1. The junction had 6 bases not matched to a gene; V was cut back by 2 bases and J by 2 bases. From germline, CDR1 is MNHNY and CDR2 SVGAGI (reference sequence). CDR3 length equals 16 residues.